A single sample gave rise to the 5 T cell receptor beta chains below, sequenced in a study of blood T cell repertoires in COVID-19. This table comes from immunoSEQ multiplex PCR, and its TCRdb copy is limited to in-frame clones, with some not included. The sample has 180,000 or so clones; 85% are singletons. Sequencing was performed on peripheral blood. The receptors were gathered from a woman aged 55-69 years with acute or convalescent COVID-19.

The CDR3 coding sequence is TGTGCCAGTAGTATAACCGTAAGCGGCTCTGGGGCCAACGTCCTGACTTTC. This sequence encodes CASSITVSGSGANVLTF. The chain combines TRBV19 with TRBJ2-6, with D possibly being TRBD2 (5 bases). The CDR3 length is 17 residues. Germline V gene lookup returns CDR1 LNHDA and CDR2 SQIVND (reference sequence). The ends were cut back, 2 bases at V and 0 bases at J, with 11 bases in the middle.

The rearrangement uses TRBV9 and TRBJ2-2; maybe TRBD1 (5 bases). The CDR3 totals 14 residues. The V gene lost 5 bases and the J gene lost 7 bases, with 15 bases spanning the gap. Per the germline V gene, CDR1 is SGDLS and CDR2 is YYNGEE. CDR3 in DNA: TGTGCCAGCAGTCTGGCAGGGTCTATCGGGGAGCTGTTTTTT. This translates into CASSLAGSIGELFF.

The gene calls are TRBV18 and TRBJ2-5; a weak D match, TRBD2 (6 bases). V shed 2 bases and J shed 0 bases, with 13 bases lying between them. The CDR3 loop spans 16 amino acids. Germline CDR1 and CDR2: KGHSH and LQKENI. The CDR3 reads CASSPSRGLYQETQYF. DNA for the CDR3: TGTGCCAGCTCACCATCGCGGGGTCTGTACCAAGAGACCCAGTACTTC.

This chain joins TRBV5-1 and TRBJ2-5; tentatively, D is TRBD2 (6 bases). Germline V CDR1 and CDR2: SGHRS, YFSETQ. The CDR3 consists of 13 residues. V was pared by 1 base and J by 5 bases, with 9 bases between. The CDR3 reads CASSLYAGETQYF. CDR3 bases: TGCGCCAGCAGCTTGTACGCGGGGGAGACCCAGTACTTC.

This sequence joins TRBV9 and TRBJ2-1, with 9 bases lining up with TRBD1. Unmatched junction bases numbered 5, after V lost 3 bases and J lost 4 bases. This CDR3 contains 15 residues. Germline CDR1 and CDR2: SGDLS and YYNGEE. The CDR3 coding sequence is TGTGCCAGCAGCGCGGGACAGGGCACTTACAATGAGCAGTTCTTC. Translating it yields CASSAGQGTYNEQFF.